The 5 T cell receptor beta chains reported below all come from one sample, sequenced in a study of CD8+ T cells in alopecia areata (dated by TCRdb to 2016 to 2019). The treatment or condition label, as the study defines it: oral pan-JAK inhibitor, 5-10 mg twice daily. Libraries came from the immunoSEQ multiplex PCR assay. To provide template for TCR sequencing, every sample had RNA extracted and reverse transcribed into cDNA. The table was pulled from immuneACCESS by TCRdb, which kept in-frame rearrangements only. Such tables lose some clones; where checked, under half of the loss comes from unresolved V genes, and the rest has no known cause. For this sample the table gives approximately 210,000 clones, of which more than 55% were detected only once. The ten largest clones take up more than 0.95% of the sample. Sequencing used CD4+ T cells sorted from blood, obtained between weeks 43 and 45, from a patient treated with tofacitinib. These receptors came from a human donor with alopecia areata.

CDR3: CASTRDRGTGELFF. CDR3 nucleotides: TGTGCCAGCACCCGGGACAGGGGTACCGGGGAGCTGTTTTTT. The J gene is TRBJ2-2, the V gene TRBV27; 10 bases map to TRBD1. The CDR3 totals 14 residues. The V segment lost 7 bases and the J segment 5 bases; nucleotides outside the gene matches: 4. Germline CDR1 reads MNHEY; CDR2 reads SMNVEV (reference sequence).

The chain joins TRBV7-6 to TRBJ1-1, with D perhaps matching TRBD1 (5 bases). V shed 3 bases and J shed 7 bases, with 12 bases lying between them. The V gene's germline CDR1 is SGHVS and CDR2 FNYEAQ. CDR3 length equals 13 residues. The CDR3 reads CASSFGGEGEAFF. The CDR3 coding sequence is TGTGCCAGCAGCTTCGGGGGGGAGGGTGAAGCTTTCTTT.

This chain uses TRBV29-1 with TRBJ1-2; D not certain. The CDR3 is 12 residues long. V lost 4 bases, J lost 6 bases, and 12 bases lay in between. Germline V gene sequence: CDR1 SQVTM, CDR2 ANQGSEA. CDR3 sequence: CSVAAGVDGYTF. In DNA, the CDR3 is TGCAGCGTTGCTGCGGGAGTCGATGGCTACACCTTC.

V gene TRBV27 combines with J gene TRBJ2-7; D assignment may be TRBD1 or TRBD2 (6 bases each). V shed 8 bases and J shed 1 base, with 9 bases lying between them. The CDR3 runs to 12 residues. Germline lookup yields CDR1 MNHEY and CDR2 SMNVEV (reference sequence). The CDR3 DNA reads as TGTGCCAGCCGAGGGGGGTCCTACGAGCAGTACTTC. Amino acids: CASRGGSYEQYF.

The V gene is TRBV2, the J gene TRBJ2-1, with 7 bases matching TRBD2. This CDR3 is built from 15 residues. V shed 4 bases and J 3 bases; nucleotides not matched to a gene: 6. The germline gives CDR1 SNHLY, CDR2 FYNNEI. In DNA form, the CDR3 reads TGTGCCAGCAGTGCAATCCGGGACTACTACAATGAGCAGTTCTTC. Translating it yields CASSAIRDYYNEQFF. The full variable domain, with the rest looked up from reference TRBV2 and TRBJ2-1, is EPEVTQTPSHQVTQMGQEVILRCVPISNHLYFYWYRQILGQKVEFLVSFYNNEISEKSEIFDDQFSVERPDGSNFTLKIRSTKLEDSAMYFCASSAIRDYYNEQFFGPGTRLTVL.